Listed below are T cell receptor beta chains from one sample, sequenced in a study of blood T cell repertoires in COVID-19. The protocol was immunoSEQ multiplex PCR, while the TCRdb copy is restricted to in-frame clones and leaves out a portion. Among 70,000 to 90,000 clones listed, 75% to 90% were seen once. Input material: peripheral blood. The source of these receptors is a man older than 75 with COVID-19, enrolled during active disease. Each CDR3 is given with its conserved first and last residue. The D gene is left open where the match is weak. Some rows mark clone size as missing; the rest say once, few, many or name a class of expanded clone.

J gene: TRBJ2-3; V gene: TRBV2; D gene: TRBD2; clone size: NA; CDR3 DNA: TGTGCCAGCGCACCGGGTAGCGGGGGCCAGGGGGCGCAGTATTTT; CDR3 protein: CASAPGSGGQGAQYF
J gene: TRBJ1-1; V gene: TRBV19; D gene: NA; clone size: once; CDR3 DNA: TGTGCCAGTAGTCAAGGGGAGGTCACTGAAGCTTTCTTT; CDR3 protein: CASSQGEVTEAFF
J gene: TRBJ2-5; V gene: TRBV11-2; D gene: TRBD2; clone size: NA; CDR3 DNA: TGTGCCAGCAGCTTCGGGGGGAGTCAAGAGACCCAGTACTTC; CDR3 protein: CASSFGGSQETQYF
J gene: TRBJ2-7; V gene: TRBV7-8; D gene: NA; clone size: NA; CDR3 DNA: TGTGCCGGACAGAAAGTCACCTCCTACGAGCAGTACTTC; CDR3 protein: CAGQKVTSYEQYF
J gene: TRBJ1-3; V gene: TRBV18; D gene: NA; clone size: NA; CDR3 DNA: TGTGCCAGCTCGCTACCCTCTGGAAACACCATATATTTT; CDR3 protein: CASSLPSGNTIYF
J gene: TRBJ1-3; V gene: TRBV5-8; D gene: NA; clone size: NA; CDR3 DNA: TGTGCCAGCAGCTTGGACAGGGACTCTGGAAACACCATATATTTT; CDR3 protein: CASSLDRDSGNTIYF
J gene: TRBJ1-2; V gene: TRBV19; D gene: TRBD1; clone size: NA; CDR3 DNA: TGTGCCAGTAGTACCGCACAGGGGTCGCAGGGCTACACCTTC; CDR3 protein: CASSTAQGSQGYTF
J gene: TRBJ1-3; V gene: TRBV6-5; D gene: NA; clone size: NA; CDR3 DNA: TGTGCCAGCGGGGGGTTCTCTGGAAACACCATATATTTT; CDR3 protein: CASGGFSGNTIYF
J gene: TRBJ1-2; V gene: TRBV3-1/TRBV3-2; D gene: NA; clone size: once; CDR3 DNA: TGTGCCAGCAGCCCCCGCGGCAGTCCTATAAGCTACACCTTC; CDR3 protein: CASSPRGSPISYTF
J gene: TRBJ2-7; V gene: TRBV6-5; D gene: NA; clone size: NA; CDR3 DNA: TGTGCCACCGGCAGGGTTAGCTCCTACGAGCAGTACTTC; CDR3 protein: CATGRVSSYEQYF
J gene: TRBJ1-2; V gene: TRBV4-1; D gene: NA; clone size: once; CDR3 DNA: TGCGCCAGCAGCCAAACTACGGCAGGGGTGGCCTATGGCTACACCTTC; CDR3 protein: CASSQTTAGVAYGYTF
J gene: TRBJ1-5; V gene: TRBV6-2/TRBV6-3; D gene: NA; clone size: NA; CDR3 DNA: TGTGCCAGCAGCCGCAGGGCTCAGCCCCAGCATTTT; CDR3 protein: CASSRRAQPQHF
J gene: TRBJ2-7; V gene: TRBV2; D gene: NA; clone size: NA; CDR3 DNA: TGTGCCAGCAGTTCTGGTTCGGGGGAATACGAGCAGTACTTC; CDR3 protein: CASSSGSGEYEQYF
J gene: TRBJ1-2; V gene: TRBV7-2; D gene: NA; clone size: NA; CDR3 DNA: TGTGCCAGCAGCTCCCGCGGTGGGACTAATGGCTACACCTTC; CDR3 protein: CASSSRGGTNGYTF
J gene: TRBJ2-7; V gene: TRBV2; D gene: NA; clone size: NA; CDR3 DNA: TGTGCCAGCAGTGATTCGTCAGACTACGAGCAGTACTTC; CDR3 protein: CASSDSSDYEQYF
J gene: TRBJ2-7; V gene: TRBV6-5; D gene: TRBD2; clone size: NA; CDR3 DNA: TGTGCCAGCAGTTACTCGAACACGGGGGGGGAGCAGTACTTC; CDR3 protein: CASSYSNTGGEQYF
J gene: TRBJ1-2; V gene: TRBV5-7; D gene: NA; clone size: NA; CDR3 DNA: TGTGCCAGCAGCGGAGAAGGGGAGTCCTCAGCGGGTGGCTACACCTTC; CDR3 protein: CASSGEGESSAGGYTF
J gene: TRBJ1-1; V gene: TRBV5-4; D gene: TRBD1; clone size: NA; CDR3 DNA: TGTGCCAGCAGCTTCCGGGACAGGGAATTCACTGAAGCTTTCTTT; CDR3 protein: CASSFRDREFTEAFF
J gene: TRBJ1-1; V gene: TRBV4-2; D gene: TRBD1; clone size: NA; CDR3 DNA: TGTGCCAGCAGCGACGCCCCGGGACAGGGCAAAAGTAGTGGTGAAGCTTTCTTT; CDR3 protein: CASSDAPGQGKSSGEAFF
J gene: TRBJ2-1; V gene: TRBV7-9; D gene: TRBD2; clone size: few; CDR3 DNA: TGTGCCAGCAGCTTATGGGCGGGGGCCTACAATGAGCAGTTCTTC; CDR3 protein: CASSLWAGAYNEQFF
J gene: TRBJ1-4; V gene: TRBV18; D gene: TRBD1; clone size: NA; CDR3 DNA: TGTGCCAGCTCACCCGGGACAGGGGAGGATTGGCTGTTTTTT; CDR3 protein: CASSPGTGEDWLFF
J gene: TRBJ2-5; V gene: TRBV9; D gene: TRBD2; clone size: NA; CDR3 DNA: TGTGCCAGCAGCGTAGGGGTAGCGGGGGGCCAAGAGACCCAGTACTTC; CDR3 protein: CASSVGVAGGQETQYF
J gene: TRBJ2-3; V gene: TRBV5-1; D gene: TRBD2; clone size: NA; CDR3 DNA: TGCGCCAGCAGCTTGGCCGCTAGCGGGGTCCCAGATACGCAGTATTTT; CDR3 protein: CASSLAASGVPDTQYF
J gene: TRBJ1-6; V gene: TRBV6-5; D gene: NA; clone size: once; CDR3 DNA: TGTGCCAGCACCAACTTTGGACTAAATTCACCCCTCCACTTT; CDR3 protein: CASTNFGLNSPLHF
J gene: TRBJ2-7; V gene: TRBV5-6; D gene: NA; clone size: once; CDR3 DNA: TGTGCCAGCAGCTTGACAGTTTCGTCCTACGAGCAGTACTTC; CDR3 protein: CASSLTVSSYEQYF
J gene: TRBJ2-2; V gene: TRBV18; D gene: NA; clone size: NA; CDR3 DNA: TGTGCCAGCTCACCGGGACAGAACACCGGGGAGCTGTTTTTT; CDR3 protein: CASSPGQNTGELFF
J gene: TRBJ1-1; V gene: TRBV28; D gene: NA; clone size: NA; CDR3 DNA: TGTGCCAGCACTCTCAGCAGGCGACGTACCATGAACACTGAAGCTTTCTTT; CDR3 protein: CASTLSRRRTMNTEAFF
J gene: TRBJ1-6; V gene: TRBV3-1/TRBV3-2; D gene: TRBD1; clone size: NA; CDR3 DNA: TGTGCCAGCAGCCGACAGGGAAGGATCAACTCACCCCTCCACTTT; CDR3 protein: CASSRQGRINSPLHF
J gene: TRBJ2-3; V gene: TRBV5-4; D gene: TRBD2; clone size: NA; CDR3 DNA: TGTGCCACCAGACCCGGGACTAGCGACACAGATACGCAGTATTTT; CDR3 protein: CATRPGTSDTDTQYF
J gene: TRBJ2-7; V gene: TRBV7-9; D gene: TRBD1; clone size: NA; CDR3 DNA: TGTGCCAGCAGCGAGACAGGGCGGGCCTACGAGCAGTACTTC; CDR3 protein: CASSETGRAYEQYF
J gene: TRBJ2-5; V gene: TRBV10-3; D gene: TRBD2; clone size: NA; CDR3 DNA: TGTGCCATCAGTACGACTAGCGGGGGCCGAGAAGAGACCCAGTACTTC; CDR3 protein: CAISTTSGGREETQYF
J gene: TRBJ1-2; V gene: TRBV29-1; D gene: TRBD1; clone size: NA; CDR3 DNA: TGCAGCGTGGGGGGACAGGGGGCCAACACCTTC; CDR3 protein: CSVGGQGANTF
J gene: TRBJ2-7; V gene: TRBV2; D gene: TRBD2; clone size: NA; CDR3 DNA: TGTGCCAGCAGTGAAGAGCGGGGGTACAGGGAGCAGTACTTC; CDR3 protein: CASSEERGYREQYF
J gene: TRBJ2-3; V gene: TRBV11-3; D gene: NA; clone size: NA; CDR3 DNA: TGTGCCAGCAGCTTCCACACAGATACGCAGTATTTT; CDR3 protein: CASSFHTDTQYF
J gene: TRBJ1-5; V gene: TRBV2; D gene: TRBD1; clone size: NA; CDR3 DNA: TGTGCCAGCAGTTTTGGGACAGGGGCGACTCAGCCCCAGCATTTT; CDR3 protein: CASSFGTGATQPQHF
J gene: TRBJ2-7; V gene: TRBV11-3; D gene: TRBD1; clone size: NA; CDR3 DNA: TGTGCCAGCAGCTTAGTTGGGACAGGGGGCTTGGGCCTAACTTACGAGCAGTACTTC; CDR3 protein: CASSLVGTGGLGLTYEQYF
J gene: TRBJ1-2; V gene: TRBV6-6; D gene: NA; clone size: NA; CDR3 DNA: TGTGCCAGCAGCTCTAACTATGGCTACACCTTC; CDR3 protein: CASSSNYGYTF
J gene: TRBJ2-5; V gene: TRBV20-1; D gene: NA; clone size: NA; CDR3 DNA: TGCAGTTCGGAGCACCAAGAGACCCAGTACTTC; CDR3 protein: CSSEHQETQYF
J gene: TRBJ1-4; V gene: TRBV28; D gene: NA; clone size: NA; CDR3 DNA: TGTGCCAGCAGTTTCAGAGGACTAGTCGAGGGAAAACTGTTTTTT; CDR3 protein: CASSFRGLVEGKLFF
J gene: TRBJ2-6; V gene: TRBV28; D gene: NA; clone size: NA; CDR3 DNA: TGTGCCAGCAGTCCGACCCGGGACTCTGGGGCCAACGTCCTGACTTTC; CDR3 protein: CASSPTRDSGANVLTF
J gene: TRBJ1-5; V gene: TRBV6-2/TRBV6-3; D gene: TRBD1; clone size: NA; CDR3 DNA: TGTGCCAGCAGTTCTTCCCGGGACAGGTTTGGCAATCAGCCCCAGCATTTT; CDR3 protein: CASSSSRDRFGNQPQHF
J gene: TRBJ1-1; V gene: TRBV2; D gene: NA; clone size: NA; CDR3 DNA: TGTGCCAGCAGTGAAGGGTCAGGGGTAAGGACTGAAGCTTTCTTT; CDR3 protein: CASSEGSGVRTEAFF
J gene: TRBJ2-3; V gene: TRBV9; D gene: TRBD2; clone size: NA; CDR3 DNA: TGTGCCAGCAGCTCAGCCTTAGCGGGGGCCACAGATACGCAGTATTTT; CDR3 protein: CASSSALAGATDTQYF
J gene: TRBJ2-7; V gene: TRBV11-2; D gene: NA; clone size: NA; CDR3 DNA: TGTGCCAGCAGCCCCTCGACAATCTCCTACGAGCAGTACTTC; CDR3 protein: CASSPSTISYEQYF
J gene: TRBJ1-1; V gene: TRBV6-5; D gene: TRBD1; clone size: NA; CDR3 DNA: TGTGCCAGCAGTTCACAGGGGGCCACTGAAGCTTTCTTT; CDR3 protein: CASSSQGATEAFF
J gene: TRBJ1-2; V gene: TRBV5-1; D gene: NA; clone size: NA; CDR3 DNA: TGCGCCAGCAGCTTGGACGCGGCGAGTAACTATGGCTACACCTTC; CDR3 protein: CASSLDAASNYGYTF
J gene: TRBJ2-7; V gene: TRBV4-1; D gene: NA; clone size: NA; CDR3 DNA: TGCGCCAGCAGCCAAGATAGGATTCGGGGGGCTGCCTATAACTACGAGCAGTACTTC; CDR3 protein: CASSQDRIRGAAYNYEQYF
J gene: TRBJ2-1; V gene: TRBV18; D gene: NA; clone size: NA; CDR3 DNA: TGTGCCAGCTCACCAAAGGGAGACAATGAGCAGTTCTTC; CDR3 protein: CASSPKGDNEQFF
J gene: TRBJ2-3; V gene: TRBV7-3; D gene: NA; clone size: NA; CDR3 DNA: TGTGCCAGCAGCGTCGGGATGTACACAGATACGCAGTATTTT; CDR3 protein: CASSVGMYTDTQYF